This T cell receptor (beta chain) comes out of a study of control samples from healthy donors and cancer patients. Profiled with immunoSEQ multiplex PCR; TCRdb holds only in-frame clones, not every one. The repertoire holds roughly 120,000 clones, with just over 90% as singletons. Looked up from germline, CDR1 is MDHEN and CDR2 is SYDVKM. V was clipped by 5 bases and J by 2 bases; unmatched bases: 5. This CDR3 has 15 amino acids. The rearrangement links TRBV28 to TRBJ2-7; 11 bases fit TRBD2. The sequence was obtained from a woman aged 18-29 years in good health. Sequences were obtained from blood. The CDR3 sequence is CASSTSGSPPYEQYF. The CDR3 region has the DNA TGTGCCAGCAGTACTAGCGGGAGCCCACCCTACGAGCAGTACTTC.